This record looks at one T cell receptor beta chain sequence and its context. The data belong to a study of cytomegalovirus exposure and HLA in healthy donors. Germline assignment: CDR1 LNHDA and CDR2 SQIVND (reference sequence). The CDR3 runs 12 residues. V dropped 9 bases and J dropped 13; count of bases not matched to a gene: 13. Researchers ran the PCR with 60 Vbeta and 13 Jbeta primers. The assay was immunoSEQ multiplex PCR, and TCRdb's table has in-frame clones only and misses some. The sample lists some 52,000 clones; 73% were seen once. This TCR derives from a man between 18 and 29 years old in good health and CMV-seronegative. Sequencing was done on a sample of PBMCs. This chain links TRBV19 with TRBJ1-2, with 8 bases matching TRBD1. The CDR3 spells CASTTGTGVPTF. DNA for the CDR3: TGTGCCAGCACTACCGGGACAGGTGTTCCCACCTTC.